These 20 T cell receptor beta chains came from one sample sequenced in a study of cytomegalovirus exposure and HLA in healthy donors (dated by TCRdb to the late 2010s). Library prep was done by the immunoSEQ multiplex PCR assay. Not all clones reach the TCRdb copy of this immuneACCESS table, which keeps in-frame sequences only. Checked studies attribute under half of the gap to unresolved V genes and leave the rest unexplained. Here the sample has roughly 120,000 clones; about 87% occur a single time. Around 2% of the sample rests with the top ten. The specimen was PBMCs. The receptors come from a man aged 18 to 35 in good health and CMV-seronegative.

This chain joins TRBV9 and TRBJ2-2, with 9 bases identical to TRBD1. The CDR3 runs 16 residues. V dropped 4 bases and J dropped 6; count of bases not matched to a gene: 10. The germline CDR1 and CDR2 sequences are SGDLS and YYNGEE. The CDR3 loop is CASSSPRDRVPGELFF. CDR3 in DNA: TGTGCCAGCAGCTCCCCCCGGGACAGGGTCCCCGGGGAGCTGTTTTTT.

CDR3 DNA: TGCGCCAGCAGCCAAGACACTAGCGGGGGGGCCTACGAGCAGTACTTC. Amino acid sequence: CASSQDTSGGAYEQYF. This chain uses TRBV4-3 with TRBJ2-7, with 13 positions matching TRBD2. The CDR3 length is 16 residues. The V gene's germline CDR1 is LGHNA and CDR2 YSLEER. V trimming: 0 bases; J trimming: 2 bases; junction bases outside the gene matches: 1.

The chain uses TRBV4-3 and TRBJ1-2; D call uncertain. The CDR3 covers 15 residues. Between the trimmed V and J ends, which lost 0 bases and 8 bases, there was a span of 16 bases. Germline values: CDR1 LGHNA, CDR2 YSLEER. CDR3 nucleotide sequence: TGCGCCAGCAGCCAAGAATCAGTCCGCCCTAGAGGCTACACCTTC. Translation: CASSQESVRPRGYTF.

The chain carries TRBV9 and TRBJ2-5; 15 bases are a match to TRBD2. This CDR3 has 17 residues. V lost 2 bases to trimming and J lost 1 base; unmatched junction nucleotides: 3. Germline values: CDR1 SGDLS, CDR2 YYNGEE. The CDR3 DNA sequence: TGTGCCAGCAGCGTGGGACTAGCGGGGGGACCCCAAGAGACCCAGTACTTC. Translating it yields CASSVGLAGGPQETQYF.

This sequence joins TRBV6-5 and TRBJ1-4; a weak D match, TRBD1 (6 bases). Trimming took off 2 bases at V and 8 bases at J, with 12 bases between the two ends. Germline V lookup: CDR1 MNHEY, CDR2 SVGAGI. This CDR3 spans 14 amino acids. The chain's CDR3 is CASSYDRRIEKLFF. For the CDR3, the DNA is TGTGCCAGCAGTTACGACAGGAGAATAGAAAAACTGTTTTTT.

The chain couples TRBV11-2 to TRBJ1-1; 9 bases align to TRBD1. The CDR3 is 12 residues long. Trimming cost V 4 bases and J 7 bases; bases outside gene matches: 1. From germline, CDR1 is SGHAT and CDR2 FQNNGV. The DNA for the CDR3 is TGTGCCAGCAGCTGGGGACAGGGTGAAGCTTTCTTT. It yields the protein CASSWGQGEAFF.

The CDR3 DNA reads as TGTGCCAGCAGTGAGATCGAGGGCTCAGGAGAAAAACTGTTTTTT. It yields the protein CASSEIEGSGEKLFF. The chain employs TRBV2 and TRBJ1-4; D is uncertain. Trimming took 3 bases from V and 8 from J, leaving 16 bases between them. There are 15 residues in the CDR3. In germline, CDR1 is SNHLY, CDR2 FYNNEI.

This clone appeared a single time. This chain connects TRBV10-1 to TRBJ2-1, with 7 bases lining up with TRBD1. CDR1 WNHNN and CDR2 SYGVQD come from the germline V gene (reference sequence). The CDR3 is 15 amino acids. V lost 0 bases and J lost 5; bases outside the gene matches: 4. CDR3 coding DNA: TGCGCCAGCAGTGAGTCGTGGGACAGCAACAATGAGCAGTTCTTC. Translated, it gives CASSESWDSNNEQFF.

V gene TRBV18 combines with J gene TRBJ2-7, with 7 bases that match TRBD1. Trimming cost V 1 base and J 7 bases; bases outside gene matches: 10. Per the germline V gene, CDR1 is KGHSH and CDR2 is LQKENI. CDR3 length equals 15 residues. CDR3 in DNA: TGTGCCAGCTCACCACTTGGGACAGTGTTAACGGAGCAGTACTTC. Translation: CASSPLGTVLTEQYF.

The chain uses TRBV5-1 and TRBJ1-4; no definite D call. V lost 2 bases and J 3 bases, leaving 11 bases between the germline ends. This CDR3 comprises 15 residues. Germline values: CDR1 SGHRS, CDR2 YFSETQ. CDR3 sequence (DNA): TGCGCCAGCAGCTTTGCGGGTCCGGCTAATGAAAAACTGTTTTTT. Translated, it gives CASSFAGPANEKLFF.

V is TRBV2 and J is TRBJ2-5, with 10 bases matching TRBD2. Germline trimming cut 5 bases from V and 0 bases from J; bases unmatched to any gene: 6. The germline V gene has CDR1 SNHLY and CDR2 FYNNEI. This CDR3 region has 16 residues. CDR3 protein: CASSRLAGGHQETQYF. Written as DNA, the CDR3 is TGTGCCAGCAGTAGATTAGCGGGAGGCCACCAAGAGACCCAGTACTTC.

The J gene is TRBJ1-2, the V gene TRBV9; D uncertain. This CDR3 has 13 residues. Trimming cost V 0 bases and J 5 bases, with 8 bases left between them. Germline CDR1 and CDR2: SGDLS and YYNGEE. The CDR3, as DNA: TGTGCCAGCAGCGTAGGTCAGGATTATGGCTACACCTTC. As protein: CASSVGQDYGYTF. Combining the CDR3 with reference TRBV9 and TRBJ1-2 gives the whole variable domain DSGVTQTPKHLITATGQRVTLRCSPRSGDLSVYWYQQSLDQGLQFLIQYYNGEERAKGNILERFSAQQFPDLHSELNLSSLELGDSALYFCASSVGQDYGYTFGSGTRLTVV.

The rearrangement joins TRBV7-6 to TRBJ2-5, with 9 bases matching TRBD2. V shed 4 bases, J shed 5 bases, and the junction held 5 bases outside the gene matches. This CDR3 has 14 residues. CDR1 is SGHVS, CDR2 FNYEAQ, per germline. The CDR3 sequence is CASSYGGGAETQYF. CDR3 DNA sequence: TGTGCCAGCAGCTACGGCGGGGGGGCTGAGACCCAGTACTTC.

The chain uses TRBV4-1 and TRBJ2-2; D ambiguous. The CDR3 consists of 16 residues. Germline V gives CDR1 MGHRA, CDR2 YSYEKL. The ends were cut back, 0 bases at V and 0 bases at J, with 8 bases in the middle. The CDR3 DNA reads TGCGCCAGCAGCCAAGATTCCCCGTCGAACACCGGGGAGCTGTTTTTT. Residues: CASSQDSPSNTGELFF.

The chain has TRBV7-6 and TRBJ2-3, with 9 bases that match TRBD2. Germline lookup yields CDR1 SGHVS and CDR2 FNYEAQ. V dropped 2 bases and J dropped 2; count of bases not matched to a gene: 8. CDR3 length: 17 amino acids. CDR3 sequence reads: CASSLRGTSQNTDTQYF. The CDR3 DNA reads TGTGCCAGCAGCTTAAGGGGGACTAGCCAAAACACAGATACGCAGTATTTT.

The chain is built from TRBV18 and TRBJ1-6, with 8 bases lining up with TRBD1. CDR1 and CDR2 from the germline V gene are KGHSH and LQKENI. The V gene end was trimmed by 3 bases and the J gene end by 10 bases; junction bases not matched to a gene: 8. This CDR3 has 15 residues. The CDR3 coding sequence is TGTGCCAGCTCACCCCGGACAGGGTCGGAGTCACCCCTCCACTTT. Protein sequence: CASSPRTGSESPLHF.

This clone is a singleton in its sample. In DNA form, the CDR3 reads TGTGCCAGCGGCGGGGGGCTTCTCGGGGAGCTGTTTTTT. Protein: CASGGGLLGELFF. The V gene is TRBV28, the J gene TRBJ2-2, with 8 bases matching TRBD2. V was clipped by 8 bases and J by 7 bases; unmatched bases: 6. The CDR3 loop spans 13 amino acids. The germline CDR1 and CDR2 sequences are MDHEN and SYDVKM.

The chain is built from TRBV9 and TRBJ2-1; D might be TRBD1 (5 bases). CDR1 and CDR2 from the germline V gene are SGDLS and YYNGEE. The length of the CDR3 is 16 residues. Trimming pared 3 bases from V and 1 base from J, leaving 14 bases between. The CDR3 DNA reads TGTGCCAGCAGCGAGGAACAGGAATTATCCTACAATGAGCAGTTCTTC. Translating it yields CASSEEQELSYNEQFF. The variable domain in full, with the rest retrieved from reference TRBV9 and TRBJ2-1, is DSGVTQTPKHLITATGQRVTLRCSPRSGDLSVYWYQQSLDQGLQFLIQYYNGEERAKGNILERFSAQQFPDLHSELNLSSLELGDSALYFCASSEEQELSYNEQFFGPGTRLTVL.

The CDR3 spells CASGRTGTSRGETQYF. The CDR3 DNA reads as TGCGCCAGCGGACGGACCGGGACTAGCAGGGGGGAGACCCAGTACTTC. The genes are TRBV5-1 and TRBJ2-5; 9 bases are a match to TRBD2. This CDR3 has 16 amino acids. The germline V gene encodes CDR1 SGHRS and CDR2 YFSETQ. Trimming at V came to 7 bases and at J to 5 bases, leaving 15 bases not matched to a gene.

The CDR3 DNA sequence: TGTGCCAGCTCCCAAACCTACGAGCAGTACTTC. Translation: CASSQTYEQYF. The V call is TRBV18, the J call TRBJ2-7; D ambiguous. Trimming stripped 6 bases from V and 2 bases from J, with 5 bases between. From germline, CDR1 is KGHSH and CDR2 LQKENI. This CDR3 region has 11 residues.